This T cell receptor beta chain was found in a study of blood T cell repertoires in COVID-19. Only in-frame clones appear in the TCRdb table, and some are missing; sequencing was by immunoSEQ multiplex PCR. The data contain 200,000 to 300,000 clones, about nine tenths of them singletons. Germline CDR1 reads LNHDA; CDR2 reads SQIVND (reference sequence). This CDR3 has 15 amino acids. V lost 5 bases and J lost 2; bases outside the gene matches: 4. Source material: peripheral blood. The J gene is TRBJ1-5, the V gene TRBV19, with 9 bases identical to TRBD1. This sequence originates from a man aged 30-40 years with COVID-19, enrolled during active disease. The CDR3 DNA is TGTGCCAGTAGTGCCGGGGACAGGGGCAATCAGCCCCAGCATTTT. Encoded protein: CASSAGDRGNQPQHF.